The rows below give T cell receptor beta chains drawn from one sample of a study of blood T cell repertoires in COVID-19. Sequencing was performed with immunoSEQ multiplex PCR; in TCRdb, only in-frame clones are kept and a portion is missing. The sample lists 250,000 to 300,000 clones, roughly 89% seen once, with roughly 10% in the top ten. The specimen was peripheral blood. These receptors all stem from a woman aged 25 to 39 with COVID-19, enrolled during active disease. Each CDR3 is given with its conserved first and last residue. The D gene is left open where the match is weak. Size values are once, few and many counts, or a class for expanded clones, and some rows have none.

J	length	V	D	size	DNA	CDR3
TRBJ1-1	12	TRBV27	NA	NA	TGTGCCAGCAGACAGACGAACACTGAAGCTTTCTTT	CASRQTNTEAFF
TRBJ2-7	17	TRBV15	NA	NA	TGTGCCACCAGCAGAGATCCCACACAAGGAGAACCCTACGAGCAGTACTTC	CATSRDPTQGEPYEQYF
TRBJ1-1	12	TRBV7-6	NA	NA	TGTGCCAGCAGCCCCCGGGGGACTGAAGCTTTCTTT	CASSPRGTEAFF
TRBJ1-6	17	TRBV6-4	TRBD1	once	TGTGCCAGCAGTGACGGACAGGTGAGCTCCTATAATTCACCCCTCCACTTT	CASSDGQVSSYNSPLHF
TRBJ1-6	15	TRBV6-1	NA	NA	TGTGCCAGCAGTGAAGTTGGCAGAACTAATTCACCCCTCCACTTT	CASSEVGRTNSPLHF
TRBJ2-3	12	TRBV7-9	TRBD2	NA	TGTGCCAGCCTGGGGGGGGGAGATACGCAGTATTTT	CASLGGGDTQYF
TRBJ1-2	14	TRBV19	NA	many	TGTGCCAGTAGTAAGCCCGCGGCCTCCTATGGCTACACCTTC	CASSKPAASYGYTF
TRBJ2-3	14	TRBV21-1	NA	NA	TGTGCCAGCAGCTCGGTCAGGGGCGTGGCGATGCAGTATTTT	CASSSVRGVAMQYF
TRBJ1-2	15	TRBV4-2	TRBD1	few	TGTGCCAGCAGCCAATCCGGAGGGGGCTGGTATGGCTACACCTTC	CASSQSGGGWYGYTF
TRBJ2-5	15	TRBV7-6	TRBD2	NA	TGTGCCAGCAGCAATCGGGGGGTATTTGGGGAGACCCAGTACTTC	CASSNRGVFGETQYF
TRBJ2-1	17	TRBV9	TRBD2	NA	TGTGCCAGCAGCGTAGCTACGGTCGCGGGGGGGCAAACTGAGCAGTTCTTC	CASSVATVAGGQTEQFF
TRBJ2-7	15	TRBV19	NA	NA	TGTGCCAGTAGTAAGGCCGGGACTGCCTCCTACGAGCAGTACTTC	CASSKAGTASYEQYF
TRBJ1-2	14	TRBV15	NA	NA	TGTGCCACCAGCAGAGACAGGGAGGACTATGGCTACACCTTC	CATSRDREDYGYTF
TRBJ1-2	13	TRBV12-3/TRBV12-4	NA	NA	TGTGCCAGCACCGAGGGGGAAGACTATGGCTACACCTTC	CASTEGEDYGYTF
TRBJ1-1	15	TRBV7-8	TRBD1	NA	TGTGCCAGCAGCCATATCAGAGGGGGCGGCGGTGAAGCTTTCTTT	CASSHIRGGGGEAFF
TRBJ2-5	19	TRBV5-4	TRBD2	NA	TGTGCCAGCAGCTTGTTCGGGGCGGCGGGGGGCTTCTCTTTGGAGACCCAGTACTTC	CASSLFGAAGGFSLETQYF
TRBJ2-5	16	TRBV7-9	NA	once	TGTGCCAGCAGCTCACTACGGGTCGGCAGCCAAGAGACCCAGTACTTC	CASSSLRVGSQETQYF
TRBJ2-3	15	TRBV5-4	TRBD2	NA	TGTGCCAGCAGCTCCGGGACTAGCGTCACAGATACGCAGTATTTT	CASSSGTSVTDTQYF
TRBJ2-7	15	TRBV18	NA	NA	TGTGCCAGCTCACCTATCAGTACTCCCCTAGCCGAGCAGTACTTC	CASSPISTPLAEQYF
TRBJ1-1	16	TRBV19	NA	NA	TGTGCCAGTAGTTCCCAAGTGGGGGGTTGGGACACTGAAGCTTTCTTT	CASSSQVGGWDTEAFF
TRBJ2-7	15	TRBV11-1	TRBD1	NA	TGTGCCAGCAGCTTGTGGACAGGGAAGTCCTACGAGCAGTACTTC	CASSLWTGKSYEQYF
TRBJ2-7	15	TRBV3-1/TRBV3-2	NA	few	TGTGCCAGCAGCCAAGATCATACAGGGAGCTACGAGCAGTACTTC	CASSQDHTGSYEQYF
TRBJ1-1	14	TRBV5-1	NA	NA	TGCGCCAGCAGCCATTTAAGGGGTGGTTCTGAAGCTTTCTTT	CASSHLRGGSEAFF
TRBJ2-7	16	TRBV10-3	TRBD2	NA	TGTGCCATCAGTGGCCCCGGGACTAGCGGCACCTACGAGCAGTACTTC	CAISGPGTSGTYEQYF
TRBJ2-7	15	TRBV18	NA	NA	TGTGCCAGCTCACCACGAAGGGGATCAGCCTACGAGCAGTACTTC	CASSPRRGSAYEQYF
TRBJ1-1	16	TRBV5-1	NA	NA	TGCGCCAGCACACCACTATCTGGGGGCGCAGGCACTGAAGCTTTCTTT	CASTPLSGGAGTEAFF
TRBJ2-3	16	TRBV28	NA	NA	TGTGCCAGCAGCCGACTTCTAGTACCCTTTACAGATACGCAGTATTTT	CASSRLLVPFTDTQYF
TRBJ1-4	13	TRBV30	NA	NA	TGTGCCTGGGCCCACGGGGTTAATGAAAAACTGTTTTTT	CAWAHGVNEKLFF
TRBJ2-7	14	TRBV27	TRBD1	NA	TGTGCCAGCAGTCTAACCGGGACAGGGGGCGAGCAGTACTTC	CASSLTGTGGEQYF